This is a list of T cell receptor beta chains from one sample in a study of shared clonotypes between healthy human individuals. TCRdb's table, derived via immunoSEQ multiplex PCR, lists solely in-frame clones and lacks some. The sample contains some 2,100,000 clones, about 93% of which appear only once. The sequenced material came from naive CD8+ T cells from PBMCs. Every receptor here comes from a man aged 18-30 years in good health. Some clones in this sample may be carry-over from other donors' samples. Each CDR3 is given with its conserved first and last residue.

j_gene	v_gene	CDR3aa
TRBJ2-7	TRBV30	CAWSVREQAIRTYEQYF
TRBJ2-7	TRBV7-2	CASSTIRDNYEQYF
TRBJ1-1	TRBV19	CASSIVPAGAPNTEAFF
TRBJ2-3	TRBV7-2	CASSLGVGADTQYF
TRBJ2-7	TRBV27	CACGHTGYEQYF
TRBJ1-3	TRBV25-1	CASSESLGSIYF
TRBJ2-1	TRBV6-1	CASSASGLRSNEQFF
TRBJ2-7	TRBV11-2	CASSLASYEQYF
TRBJ2-2	TRBV11-2	CANRGQTRANTGELFF
TRBJ2-5	TRBV10-2	CASSGGFQETQYF
TRBJ2-1	TRBV9	CASSVGGSPSEQFF
TRBJ2-7	TRBV2	CASSDAQGSYF
TRBJ1-1	TRBV6-6	CASSLMNTEAFF
TRBJ2-7	TRBV27	CASTNTSSGSFYEQYF
TRBJ2-4	TRBV5-1	CASSLEEGGAKNIQYF
TRBJ2-7	TRBV5-5	CASSLGSRGMDF
TRBJ2-3	TRBV6-1	CASSEWWGRATDTQYF